The 10 T cell receptor beta chains below were found in one sample sequenced in a study of a mutant IDH1 vaccine in newly diagnosed glioma. For these receptors, no antigen is known. TCRdb keeps only in-frame clones here, not all; method: immunoSEQ multiplex PCR. The sample records fewer than 65,000 clones, 70% to 90% being singletons. As to time point: week 5, during vaccination. Vaccine doses each comprised 300 ug of mutant IDH1 20-mer peptide, with topical imiquimod. Sequenced material: PBMCs, taken from a glioma patient whose treatment included an IDH1 peptide vaccine. The receptors shown here come from a man aged 25-45 years with glioma.

The chain has TRBV6-5 and TRBJ1-5; D ambiguous. V was pared by 6 bases and J by 9 bases, with 12 bases between. The length of the CDR3 is 12 residues. Germline values: CDR1 MNHEY, CDR2 SVGAGI. CDR3 region: CASSHNEGPQHF. As DNA, the CDR3 is TGTGCCAGCAGCCACAATGAAGGGCCCCAGCATTTT.

The rearrangement links TRBV9 to TRBJ2-1; 7 bases are shared with TRBD2. The germline CDR1 and CDR2 sequences are SGDLS and YYNGEE. J was trimmed by 7 bases and V by 4 bases; bases with no gene match: 8. The CDR3 consists of 14 residues. CDR3 DNA sequence: TGTGCCAGCAGCCTCCCCTCCGGGAGGAATGAGCAGTTCTTC. Residues: CASSLPSGRNEQFF.

The chain links TRBV5-4 to TRBJ2-1; no clear D gene. Trimming removed 0 bases from V and 3 bases from J, with 4 bases in between. The germline V gene has CDR1 SGHNT and CDR2 YYREEE (reference sequence). This CDR3 is built from 13 residues. The CDR3 DNA follows: TGTGCCAGCAGCTTGGATCTCTACAATGAGCAGTTCTTC. This codes for CASSLDLYNEQFF.

The chain employs TRBV7-9 and TRBJ2-3, with D perhaps TRBD1 (6 bases). CDR1 SEHNR and CDR2 FQNEAQ come from the germline V gene (reference sequence). The CDR3 loop spans 15 amino acids. Trimming removed 5 bases at V and 0 bases at J, with 12 bases between. In DNA, the CDR3 is TGTGCCAGCAGCGCCGGGACATCTAGCACAGATACGCAGTATTTT. It yields the protein CASSAGTSSTDTQYF.

The chain couples TRBV7-9 to TRBJ1-5; no reliable D call. V was pared by 0 bases and J by 7 bases, with 13 bases between. Germline assignment: CDR1 SEHNR and CDR2 FQNEAQ (reference sequence). This CDR3 has 15 residues. CDR3 region: CASSLALAGRQPQHF. The CDR3 coding sequence is TGTGCCAGCAGCTTAGCGCTGGCAGGCAGGCAGCCCCAGCATTTT.

This clone came up once. The chain recombines TRBV27 with TRBJ2-2; no definite D call. This CDR3 has 14 amino acids. V was cut by 3 bases and J by 6 bases, with 11 bases left in between. Germline CDR1 MNHEY, CDR2 SMNVEV (reference sequence). CDR3 residues: CASSFGLPAGELFF. The CDR3 bases are TGTGCCAGCAGTTTCGGGCTTCCCGCCGGGGAGCTGTTTTTT.

The V and J genes are TRBV6-1 and TRBJ1-6; 8 bases line up with TRBD1. Germline V gene lookup returns CDR1 MNHNS and CDR2 SASEGT. The J segment lost 7 bases and the V segment lost 4 bases, leaving 12 bases of the junction unmatched. There are 17 residues in the CDR3. CDR3 nucleotides: TGTGCCAGCAGTGTCCTTAACAGGGGGGGTTCGAATTCACCCCTCCACTTT. It encodes CASSVLNRGGSNSPLHF.

The chain has TRBV9 and TRBJ2-7; TRBD1 matches at 8 bases. V was clipped by 1 base and J by 7 bases; unmatched bases: 7. This CDR3 contains 14 residues. Germline CDR1 is SGDLS and CDR2 is YYNGEE. The CDR3 sequence: CASSVTGGNGEQYF. The CDR3 DNA is TGTGCCAGCAGCGTAACAGGGGGGAACGGTGAGCAGTACTTC.

The chain couples TRBV15 to TRBJ2-3; 8 bases agree with TRBD2. The length of the CDR3 is 16 residues. The V gene's germline CDR1 is LNHNV and CDR2 YYDKDF (reference sequence). Germline trimming cut 0 bases from V and 2 bases from J; bases unmatched to any gene: 4. The CDR3: CATSRDFSGVTDTQYF. The CDR3 DNA follows: TGTGCCACCAGCAGAGATTTTAGCGGGGTCACAGATACGCAGTATTTT.

The chain links TRBV6-5 to TRBJ1-1; weak D call: TRBD1 (5 bases). Deletions cut 5 bases from V and 5 bases from J, with 15 bases between. Germline V gene lookup returns CDR1 MNHEY and CDR2 SVGAGI. The CDR3 sequence is 14 residues long. For the CDR3, the DNA is TGTGCCAGCAGTGGACCCGGGTGGGGGACTGAAGCTTTCTTT. It translates to CASSGPGWGTEAFF.